These T cell receptor beta chains were read from a single sample in a study of PD-1 blockade in mismatch repair-deficient tumors. Profiled with immunoSEQ multiplex PCR; TCRdb holds only in-frame clones, not every one. Of over 30,000 clones in the sample, approximately 84% were seen once. Sequenced here: PBMCs, sampled around 6 weeks after starting pembrolizumab. All receptors come from an adult with mismatch repair-deficient cancer. Each CDR3 is given with its conserved first and last residue. A D gene is named only where the DNA matches it firmly. The size entry is marked missing in some rows and otherwise reads once, few, many or a size class.

CASSPRIGLADYEQYF | TGTGCCAGTAGTCCGCGTATAGGACTAGCGGACTACGAGCAGTACTTC | once | TRBV19 | TRBD2 | TRBJ2-7
CASSLIIGTGGNTEAFF | TGCGCCAGCAGCTTGATTATTGGGACAGGGGGCAACACTGAAGCTTTCTTT | - | TRBV5-1 | TRBD1 | TRBJ1-1
CASSLRLATGDTQYF | TGTGCCAGCAGCCTCCGACTAGCGACGGGAGATACGCAGTATTTT | - | TRBV9 | TRBD2 | TRBJ2-3
CASSSVLAGGAQTQYF | TGTGCCAGCAGTTCGGTACTAGCGGGAGGGGCCCAGACCCAGTACTTC | - | TRBV28 | TRBD2 | TRBJ2-5
CASSRDGREQFF | TGTGCCAGCAGCCGGGATGGACGTGAGCAGTTCTTC | - | TRBV6-5 | - | TRBJ2-1
CASSQDYPAGVLHEQYF | TGTGCCAGCAGCCAAGATTACCCAGCGGGAGTTCTCCACGAGCAGTACTTC | - | TRBV14 | TRBD2 | TRBJ2-7
CASSLGYREEKLFF | TGCGCCAGCAGCTTGGGGTACAGGGAGGAAAAACTGTTTTTT | once | TRBV5-1 | - | TRBJ1-4
CASSPGVDADTEAFF | TGTGCCAGCAGCCCCGGGGTGGATGCAGACACTGAAGCTTTCTTT | - | TRBV5-4 | - | TRBJ1-1
CASSLRQGAGQETQYF | TGTGCCAGCAGCCTTCGACAGGGGGCCGGCCAAGAGACCCAGTACTTC | - | TRBV7-2 | TRBD1 | TRBJ2-5
CASSLGQGAPWDYGYTF | TGTGCCAGCAGCCTCGGGCAGGGGGCTCCGTGGGACTATGGCTACACCTTC | - | TRBV11-3 | TRBD1 | TRBJ1-2
CASSPSAEPYGYTF | TGTGCCAGCTCACCATCGGCGGAACCCTATGGCTACACCTTC | once | TRBV18 | - | TRBJ1-2
CAWRPVAGVGGGELFF | TGTGCCTGGAGACCGGTGGCGGGAGTTGGTGGCGGGGAGCTGTTTTTT | - | TRBV30 | TRBD2 | TRBJ2-2
CASSVGLAEHNEQFF | TGTGCCAGCAGCGTAGGACTAGCGGAGCACAATGAGCAGTTCTTC | - | TRBV9 | TRBD2 | TRBJ2-1
CASRGREGRTDTQYF | TGTGCCAGTAGAGGCCGGGAGGGCCGGACAGATACGCAGTATTTT | - | TRBV19 | TRBD2 | TRBJ2-3
CASSPSLAGGSDTQYF | TGTGCCAGCAGTCCTAGTCTAGCGGGAGGATCAGATACGCAGTATTTT | once | TRBV28 | TRBD2 | TRBJ2-3
CAIRSGGGVNEQFF | TGTGCCATCAGGAGCGGGGGGGGTGTCAATGAGCAGTTCTTC | - | TRBV10-3 | TRBD2 | TRBJ2-1
CASSTAGREKLFF | TGTGCCAGTAGTACAGCGGGAAGGGAAAAACTGTTTTTT | - | TRBV19 | - | TRBJ1-4
CASGPGQGGGYTF | TGCGCCAGCGGACCGGGACAGGGGGGAGGCTACACCTTC | - | TRBV5-1 | TRBD1 | TRBJ1-2
CASSLMAGSTDTQYF | TGTGCCAGCAGCTTAATGGCGGGGAGCACAGATACGCAGTATTTT | - | TRBV7-2 | - | TRBJ2-3
CASSSTGTGRYEQYF | TGTGCCAGCAGCTCGACCGGGACAGGGCGGTACGAGCAGTACTTC | - | TRBV7-6 | TRBD1 | TRBJ2-7
CASSLTGNTEAFF | TGTGCCAGCAGCTTGACAGGGAACACTGAAGCTTTCTTT | - | TRBV7-3 | - | TRBJ1-1
CATSRLTSGSGDTQYF | TGTGCCACCAGCAGACTCACTAGCGGGAGTGGAGATACGCAGTATTTT | - | TRBV15 | TRBD2 | TRBJ2-3
CASSVSLGGWTSGRLNEQFF | TGTGCCAGCAGCGTATCCTTGGGGGGATGGACTAGCGGGAGGCTCAATGAGCAGTTCTTC | - | TRBV9 | TRBD2 | TRBJ2-1
CASSFGSGADTEAFF | - | - | TRBV12-1 | - | TRBJ1-1
CATSPSAGQLNSYEQYF | TGTGCCACCAGCCCGAGCGCGGGACAGCTAAATTCCTACGAGCAGTACTTC | - | TRBV15 | - | TRBJ2-7
CATSRPDRGGTEAFF | TGTGCCACCAGCAGACCGGACAGGGGAGGGACTGAAGCTTTCTTT | - | TRBV15 | TRBD1 | TRBJ1-1
CASSSGLTMNTEAFF | TGTGCCAGCAGTTCGGGATTAACCATGAACACTGAAGCTTTCTTT | - | TRBV6-1 | - | TRBJ1-1
CAWSSGQGRGNYGYTF | TGTGCCTGGAGTAGTGGACAGGGAAGGGGTAACTATGGCTACACCTTC | - | TRBV30 | TRBD1 | TRBJ1-2
CASTQARQGTGYEQYF | TGTGCCAGCACCCAGGCGCGACAGGGCACCGGGTACGAGCAGTACTTC | few | TRBV6-6 | TRBD1 | TRBJ2-7
CASRRTGGVNTEAFF | TGTGCCAGCAGAAGGACAGGGGGCGTGAACACTGAAGCTTTCTTT | - | TRBV6-1 | TRBD1 | TRBJ1-1
CASTGKQSSTSGFYNEQFF | TGTGCCAGCACGGGGAAACAATCGAGTACTAGCGGGTTTTACAATGAGCAGTTCTTC | - | TRBV7-9 | TRBD2 | TRBJ2-1
CASSISTGGTNGYTF | TGTGCCAGCAGCATCTCGACAGGGGGGACGAATGGCTACACCTTC | few | TRBV7-9 | TRBD1 | TRBJ1-2
CASSIRGTSGRLEQFF | TGTGCCAGTAGTATTCGGGGGACTAGCGGGCGTTTAGAGCAGTTCTTC | once | TRBV19 | TRBD2 | TRBJ2-1
CASRLGGGPDTQYF | TGTGCCAGCAGGTTAGGGGGGGGGCCAGATACGCAGTATTTT | - | TRBV28 | - | TRBJ2-3
CASSQVSLAGDGELFF | TGTGCCAGCAGCCAAGTCTCACTAGCGGGAGACGGGGAGCTGTTTTTT | - | TRBV4-2 | TRBD2 | TRBJ2-2
CASSGTGTVYEQYF | TGTGCCAGCAGCGGGACCGGGACAGTCTACGAGCAGTACTTC | - | TRBV5-6 | TRBD1 | TRBJ2-7
CASSLQTGDTEAFF | TGCGCCAGCAGCTTACAGACAGGGGACACTGAAGCTTTCTTT | - | TRBV5-1 | TRBD1 | TRBJ1-1
CASSRGLAGSGETQYF | TGCGCCAGCAGCCGCGGACTAGCGGGATCCGGGGAGACCCAGTACTTC | - | TRBV5-1 | TRBD2 | TRBJ2-5
CASRRTGTGVYEQYF | TGTGCCAGCAGAAGAACCGGGACAGGGGTCTACGAGCAGTACTTC | - | TRBV28 | TRBD1 | TRBJ2-7
CASSLGSGNTEAFF | TGTGCCAGCAGCTTAGGCAGTGGGAACACTGAAGCTTTCTTT | once | TRBV7-2 | - | TRBJ1-1
CASSSGTGYTGELFF | TGCGCCAGCAGCTCCGGGACAGGTTATACCGGGGAGCTGTTTTTT | - | TRBV5-1 | TRBD1 | TRBJ2-2
CASSVAGGPSYNEQFF | TGTGCCAGCAGCGTAGCTGGAGGGCCCTCCTACAATGAGCAGTTCTTC | - | TRBV9 | - | TRBJ2-1
CASSLLQGADTQYF | TGTGCCAGCAGCTTATTACAGGGGGCGGATACGCAGTATTTT | - | TRBV7-9 | TRBD1 | TRBJ2-3
CASSLRLAGSLSGANVLTF | TGTGCCAGCAGTTTAAGACTAGCGGGCTCCCTCTCTGGGGCCAACGTCCTGACTTTC | - | TRBV27 | TRBD2 | TRBJ2-6
CASSLLISGANVLTF | TGCGCCAGCAGCTTGTTAATCTCTGGGGCCAACGTCCTGACTTTC | - | TRBV5-1 | - | TRBJ2-6
CSVQSQGNTEAFF | TGCAGCGTTCAATCGCAGGGAAACACTGAAGCTTTCTTT | - | TRBV29-1 | - | TRBJ1-1
CSVVLAGSSSGANVLTF | TGCAGCGTTGTTCTGGCAGGGTCAAGCTCTGGGGCCAACGTCCTGACTTTC | - | TRBV29-1 | - | TRBJ2-6